The clone carrying this TCR beta chain was picked up one time. Its cognate antigen is unknown. It is likely a read error, because the conserved phenylalanine at the end of the CDR3 is missing. This specimen belongs to a study of response to subunit inactivated influenza vaccine. General study findings and limits: Each seasonal influenza vaccination, the authors suggested, recruits few new T cells.

A single record per CDR3 protein comes from TCRdb applying MiXCR to the RT-PCR reads. The sample records a few hundred thousand distinct CDR3 sequences, around 7.7% being singletons. V lost 0 bases and J 6 bases, leaving 9 bases between the germline ends. The CDR3 is 14 residues long. CDR1 and CDR2 from the germline V gene are LGHNA and YSLEER. Sample: PBMCs from blood, taken less than 30 months after vaccination. This receptor was identified in a man between 50 and 75 years old who received an inactivated influenza vaccine. The chain employs TRBV4-3 and TRBJ2-1; possible D gene TRBD1, 6 bases. The CDR3 nucleotides are TGCGCCAGCAGCCAAGATGCCAGGGGCAATGAGCAGTTCTCC. Its translation: CASSQDARGNEQFS.